This T cell receptor (beta chain) comes out of a study of shared clonotypes between healthy human individuals (dated by TCRdb to about 2020). As for the study more broadly: The cohort comprised two women and a few men aged 18 to 49 years. Per donor, three plates each were used for CD4 naive and CD4 memory, two for CD8 naive, and one for CD8 memory. To estimate repertoire size and how much clonotype sharing occurs between individuals, the study deeply sequenced the blood TCR repertoires of five healthy adults. Different laboratories and diverse techniques were used to prepare libraries and sequence TCR repertoires, to increase sequencing depth and limit assay-specific biases. Leukapheresis yielded between about 0.85 and 10 billion PBMCs per donor. Results the study describes overall, beyond this receptor: Naive subsets generally had larger estimated clonotype richness than memory subsets did. Rarefaction of sorted-subset datasets indicated incomplete sequencing despite the large sequencing depth. The small number of donors limited the genetic and exposure-history diversity represented. Sharing across a few donors was observed for roughly 5% of naive CD4, over 3% of naive CD8, 2% to 2.5% of memory CD4, and about 0.4% of memory CD8 clonotypes. Compared with non-shared clonotypes, clonotypes shared by all four sorted-subset donors had higher generation probabilities. Pairwise subsampling led to the expectation that sequencing depth would affect the degree of clonotype sharing among donors. Sampling was restricted to blood, and TCR repertoires in tissue are likely to differ from TCR repertoires in blood.

The donors were healthy, HIV-negative adults with no recently reported acute infections or vaccinations. Every donor was a Caucasian adult living in Nashville, Tennessee, USA. CD4+ T cells were enriched by magnetic negative selection, after which naive cells were positively selected on CD45RA and the negative fraction was taken as the memory subset. Blood was obtained by leukapheresis, after which PBMCs were separated by Ficoll-Histopaque density gradient centrifugation and cryopreserved in liquid nitrogen vapor phase. Purity and quantity of every magnetically sorted T cell population were checked by analytical flow cytometry. Each sorted fraction had its genomic DNA isolated and then quantified by UV absorbance on a Nanodrop 2000c. The CDR3 sequence holds 14 residues, the cysteine and phenylalanine included. Of all the DNA, just the CDR3 is kept, 42 bases in frame from base 1. V and J lose 0 bases and 0 bases, and a span of 5 bases separates them. CDR1 and CDR2 (LNHNV, YYDKDF) derive from the germline V gene (reference sequence).

TCR CDR3 regions were amplified from genomic DNA by multiplex PCR using the deep immunoSEQ assay. Extracted genomic DNA from each cell subset was distributed evenly across all wells of several immunoSEQ 96-well plates, and each plate was treated as a replicate. Each replicate PCR for sorted subsets received roughly 0.2 ug genomic DNA, equal to roughly 33,000 T cell genomes. Purified libraries were quantified with a Qubit 3.0 fluorometer, sized on a Bioanalyzer 2100, and re-quantified with the KAPA Library Quantification kit. Every immunoSEQ 96-well plate was sequenced on a separate single-read 150-cycle Illumina NextSeq 550 flow cell. The paper's data handling went like this. The immunoSEQ output contained only junctional sequences without quality scores, so filtering could not match that applied to full-length reads. Sequences were annotated with PyIR, a Python wrapper for IgBLAST v1.9, and V/J genes and CDR3 were assigned using IMGT germline references. Reads were removed for weak V/J assignments (E-value above 1e-6), missing CDR3, stop codons, out-of-frame junctions, or ambiguous translated residues. V3J clonotypes were defined as sequences sharing the same inferred V gene, J gene, and CDR3 amino acid sequence. The percentage overlap between two repertoires was calculated by dividing the number of shared unique clonotypes by the size of the smaller repertoire. RTK rarefaction, the Chao1 estimator, and Recon v2.1 estimates of unobserved clonotypes were used to assess repertoire richness. For all TCRbeta clonotypes obtained by the gDNA method from a few donors, generation probabilities were computed with OLGA. Held by TCRdb, this immuneACCESS table contains in-frame sequences only and omits some clones. Under half of the omission traces to an unresolved V gene where checked; the cause of the rest is unknown. V and J calls and clone size are those listed in that table; D and trimming were worked out from the DNA. The sample table contains more than 2 million clones; only one count was recorded for roughly 96% of them. The ten most abundant clones make up about 0.13% of the sample.

Comments on this clone: Its cognate antigen has yet to be identified. No much larger clone exists at a distance of one base, and base qualities are not known.

The source of this sequence is a man aged 18-30 years in good health. The receptor chain draws on TRBV15 and TRBJ2-5; the D gene is unclear. What was sequenced was naive CD4+ T cells sorted from blood. The sample's cell subset or site, from its label and the paper: CD45RA+ positively selected. The sequenced DNA: TGTGCCACCAGCAGAGAAAAGTACCAAGAGACCCAGTACTTC. It codes for CATSREKYQETQYF.